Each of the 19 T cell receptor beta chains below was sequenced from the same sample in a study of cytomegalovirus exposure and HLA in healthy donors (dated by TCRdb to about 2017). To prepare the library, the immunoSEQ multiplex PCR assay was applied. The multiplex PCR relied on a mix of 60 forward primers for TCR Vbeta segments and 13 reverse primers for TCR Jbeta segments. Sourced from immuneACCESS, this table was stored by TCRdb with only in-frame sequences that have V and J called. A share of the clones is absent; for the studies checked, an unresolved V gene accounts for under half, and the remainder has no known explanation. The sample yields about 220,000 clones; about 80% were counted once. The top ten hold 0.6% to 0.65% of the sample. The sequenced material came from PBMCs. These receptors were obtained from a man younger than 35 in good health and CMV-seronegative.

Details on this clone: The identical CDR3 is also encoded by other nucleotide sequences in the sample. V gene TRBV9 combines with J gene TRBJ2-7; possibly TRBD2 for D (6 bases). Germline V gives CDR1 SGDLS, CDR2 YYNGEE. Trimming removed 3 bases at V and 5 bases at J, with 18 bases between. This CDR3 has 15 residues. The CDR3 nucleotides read TGTGCCAGCAGCGGTCGGGGGAGGAAGGGTGACGAGCAGTACTTC. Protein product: CASSGRGRKGDEQYF. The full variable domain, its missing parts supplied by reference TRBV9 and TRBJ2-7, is DSGVTQTPKHLITATGQRVTLRCSPRSGDLSVYWYQQSLDQGLQFLIQYYNGEERAKGNILERFSAQQFPDLHSELNLSSLELGDSALYFCASSGRGRKGDEQYFGPGTRLTVT.

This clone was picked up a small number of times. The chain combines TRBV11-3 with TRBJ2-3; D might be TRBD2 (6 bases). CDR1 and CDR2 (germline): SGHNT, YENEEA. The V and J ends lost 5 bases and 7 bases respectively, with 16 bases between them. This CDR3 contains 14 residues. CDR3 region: CASSHRDSGNTQYF. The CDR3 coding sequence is TGTGCCAGCAGCCACCGGGACTCAGGAAATACGCAGTATTTT.

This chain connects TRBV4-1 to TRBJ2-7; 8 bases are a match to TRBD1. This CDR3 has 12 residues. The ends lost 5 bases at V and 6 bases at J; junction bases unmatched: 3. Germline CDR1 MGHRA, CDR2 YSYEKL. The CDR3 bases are TGCGCCAGCAGCGAGACAGGGGTCGAGCAGTACTTC. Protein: CASSETGVEQYF.

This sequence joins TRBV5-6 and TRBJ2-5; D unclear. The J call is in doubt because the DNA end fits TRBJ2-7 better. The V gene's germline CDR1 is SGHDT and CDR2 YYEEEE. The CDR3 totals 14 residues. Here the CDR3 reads CASSFRSTSYEQYF. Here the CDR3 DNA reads TGTGCCAGCAGCTTTAGAAGCACCTCCTACGAGCAGTACTTC.

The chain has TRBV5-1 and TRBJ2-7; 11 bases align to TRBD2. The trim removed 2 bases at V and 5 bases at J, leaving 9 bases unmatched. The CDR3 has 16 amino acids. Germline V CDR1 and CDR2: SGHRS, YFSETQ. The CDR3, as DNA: TGCGCCAGCAGCTTAAACCCTAGCGGGAGGTCTAACGAGCAGTACTTC. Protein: CASSLNPSGRSNEQYF.

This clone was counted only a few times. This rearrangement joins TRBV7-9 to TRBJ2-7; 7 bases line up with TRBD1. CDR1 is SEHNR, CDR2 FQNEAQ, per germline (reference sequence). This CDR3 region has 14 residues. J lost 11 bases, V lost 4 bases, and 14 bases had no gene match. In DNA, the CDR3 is TGTGCCAGCAGCTCCAACACGATTCTGACAGGGAAGTACTTC. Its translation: CASSSNTILTGKYF.

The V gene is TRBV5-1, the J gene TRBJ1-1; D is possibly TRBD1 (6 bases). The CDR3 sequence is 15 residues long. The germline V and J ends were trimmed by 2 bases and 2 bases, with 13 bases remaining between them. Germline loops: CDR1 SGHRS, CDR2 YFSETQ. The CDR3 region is CASSFRGGGNTEAFF. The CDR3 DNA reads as TGCGCCAGCAGCTTCAGGGGCGGGGGAAACACTGAAGCTTTCTTT.

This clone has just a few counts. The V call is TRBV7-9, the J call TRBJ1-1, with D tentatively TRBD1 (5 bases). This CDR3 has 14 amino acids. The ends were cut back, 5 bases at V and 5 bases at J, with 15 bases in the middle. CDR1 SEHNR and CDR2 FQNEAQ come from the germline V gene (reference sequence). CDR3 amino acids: CASSLDSKPTEAFF. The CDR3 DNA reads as TGTGCCAGCAGCCTTGACAGCAAGCCGACTGAAGCTTTCTTT. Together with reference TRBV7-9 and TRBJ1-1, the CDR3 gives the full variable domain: DTGVSQNPRHKITKRGQNVTFRCDPISEHNRLYWYRQTLGQGPEFLTYFQNEAQLEKSRLLSDRFSAERPKGSFSTLEIQRTEQGDSAMYLCASSLDSKPTEAFFGQGTRLTVV.

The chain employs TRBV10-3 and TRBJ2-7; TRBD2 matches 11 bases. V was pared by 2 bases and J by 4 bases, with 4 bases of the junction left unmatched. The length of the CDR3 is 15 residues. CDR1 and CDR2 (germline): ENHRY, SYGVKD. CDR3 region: CAISELAGGEYEQYF. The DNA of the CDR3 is TGTGCCATCAGTGAGCTAGCGGGAGGAGAATACGAGCAGTACTTC.

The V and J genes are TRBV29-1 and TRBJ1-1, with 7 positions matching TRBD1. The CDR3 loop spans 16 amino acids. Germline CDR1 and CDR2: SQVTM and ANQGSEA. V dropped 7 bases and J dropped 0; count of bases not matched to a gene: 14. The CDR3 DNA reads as TGCAGCGCACGGGACAGCTTTTTACAAGTGAACACTGAAGCTTTCTTT. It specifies CSARDSFLQVNTEAFF.

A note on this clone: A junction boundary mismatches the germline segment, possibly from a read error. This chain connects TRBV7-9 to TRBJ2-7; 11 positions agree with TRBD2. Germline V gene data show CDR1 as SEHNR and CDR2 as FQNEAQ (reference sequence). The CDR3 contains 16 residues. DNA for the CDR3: TGTTCCAGCAGCCCCGGGACTAGCGGATTCGCCTACGAGCAGTACTTC. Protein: CSSSPGTSGFAYEQYF. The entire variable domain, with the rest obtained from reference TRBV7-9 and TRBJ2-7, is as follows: DTGVSQNPRHKITKRGQNVTFRCDPISEHNRLYWYRQTLGQGPEFLTYFQNEAQLEKSRLLSDRFSAERPKGSFSTLEIQRTEQGDSAMYLCSSSPGTSGFAYEQYFGPGTRLTVT.

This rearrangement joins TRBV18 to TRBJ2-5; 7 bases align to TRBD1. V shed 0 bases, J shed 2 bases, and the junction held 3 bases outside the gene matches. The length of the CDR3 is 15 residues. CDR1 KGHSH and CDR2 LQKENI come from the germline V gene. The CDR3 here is CASSPPSRGQETQYF. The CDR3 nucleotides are TGTGCCAGCTCACCACCAAGCAGGGGGCAAGAGACCCAGTACTTC.

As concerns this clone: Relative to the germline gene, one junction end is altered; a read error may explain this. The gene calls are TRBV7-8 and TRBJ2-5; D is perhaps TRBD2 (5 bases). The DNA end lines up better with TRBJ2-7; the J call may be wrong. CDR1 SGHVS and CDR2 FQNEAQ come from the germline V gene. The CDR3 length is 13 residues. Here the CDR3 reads CASRLASSYEQYF. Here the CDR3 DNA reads TGTGCCAGCAGGTTAGCGAGCTCCTACGAGCAGTACTTC.

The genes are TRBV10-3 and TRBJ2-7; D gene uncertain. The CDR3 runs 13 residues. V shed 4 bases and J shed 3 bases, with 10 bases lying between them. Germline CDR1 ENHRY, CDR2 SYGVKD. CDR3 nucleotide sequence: TGTGCCATCAGTGGAGGTAGCAACTACGAGCAGTACTTC. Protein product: CAISGGSNYEQYF.

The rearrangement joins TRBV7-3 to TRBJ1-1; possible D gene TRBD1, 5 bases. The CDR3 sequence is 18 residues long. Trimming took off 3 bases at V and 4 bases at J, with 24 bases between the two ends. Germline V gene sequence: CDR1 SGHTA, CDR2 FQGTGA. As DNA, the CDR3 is TGTGCCAGCAGCTTTTACGGTAGGGCAGGGTTTAGTGGCACTGAAGCTTTCTTT. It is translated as CASSFYGRAGFSGTEAFF.

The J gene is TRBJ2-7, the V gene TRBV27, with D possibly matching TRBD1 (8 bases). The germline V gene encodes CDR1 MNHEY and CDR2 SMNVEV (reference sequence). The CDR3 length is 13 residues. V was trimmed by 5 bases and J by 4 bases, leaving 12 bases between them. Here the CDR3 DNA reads TGTGCCAGCAGTAACAGGGGGGGTTACGAGCAGTACTTC. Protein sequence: CASSNRGGYEQYF.

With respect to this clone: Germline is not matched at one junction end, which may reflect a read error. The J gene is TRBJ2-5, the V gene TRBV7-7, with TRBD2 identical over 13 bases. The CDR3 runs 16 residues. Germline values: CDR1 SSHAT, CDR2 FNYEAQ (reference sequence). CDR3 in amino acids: CASSQGLAGVAETQYF. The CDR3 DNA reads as TGTGCTAGCAGCCAAGGACTAGCGGGAGTCGCGGAGACCCAGTACTTC.

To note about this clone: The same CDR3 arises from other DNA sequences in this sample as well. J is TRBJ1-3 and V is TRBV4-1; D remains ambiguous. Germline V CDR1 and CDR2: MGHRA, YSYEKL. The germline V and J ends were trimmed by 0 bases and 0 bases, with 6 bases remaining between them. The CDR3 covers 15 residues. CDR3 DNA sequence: TGCGCCAGCAGCCAAGAACGGAGCTCTGGAAACACCATATATTTT. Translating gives CASSQERSSGNTIYF.

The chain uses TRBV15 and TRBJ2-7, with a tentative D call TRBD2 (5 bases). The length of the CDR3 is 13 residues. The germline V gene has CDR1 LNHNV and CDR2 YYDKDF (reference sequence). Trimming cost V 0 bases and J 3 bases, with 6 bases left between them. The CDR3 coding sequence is TGTGCCACCAGCAGAGACAGCGGCTACGAGCAGTACTTC. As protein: CATSRDSGYEQYF.